This TCR beta chain emerged from a study of blood T cell repertoires in COVID-19. Only one count was recorded for this clone. Per germline, CDR1 SQVTM and CDR2 ANQGSEA. V was shortened by 3 bases and J by 2 bases, with 7 bases between the two germline ends. The CDR3 contains 13 residues. Repertoires were generated with immunoSEQ multiplex PCR, while TCRdb's copy carries only in-frame clones and drops some. The table has roughly 33,000 clones, nearly 95% seen once; the top ten hold about 5%. The sequence was obtained from a human donor in a cohort sampled during active COVID-19. Sequencing used peripheral blood. This rearrangement joins TRBV29-1 to TRBJ2-2; D remains unclear. CDR3 DNA sequence: TGCAGCGTTGAGGTCGGTAACACCGGGGAGCTGTTTTTT. Amino acids: CSVEVGNTGELFF.